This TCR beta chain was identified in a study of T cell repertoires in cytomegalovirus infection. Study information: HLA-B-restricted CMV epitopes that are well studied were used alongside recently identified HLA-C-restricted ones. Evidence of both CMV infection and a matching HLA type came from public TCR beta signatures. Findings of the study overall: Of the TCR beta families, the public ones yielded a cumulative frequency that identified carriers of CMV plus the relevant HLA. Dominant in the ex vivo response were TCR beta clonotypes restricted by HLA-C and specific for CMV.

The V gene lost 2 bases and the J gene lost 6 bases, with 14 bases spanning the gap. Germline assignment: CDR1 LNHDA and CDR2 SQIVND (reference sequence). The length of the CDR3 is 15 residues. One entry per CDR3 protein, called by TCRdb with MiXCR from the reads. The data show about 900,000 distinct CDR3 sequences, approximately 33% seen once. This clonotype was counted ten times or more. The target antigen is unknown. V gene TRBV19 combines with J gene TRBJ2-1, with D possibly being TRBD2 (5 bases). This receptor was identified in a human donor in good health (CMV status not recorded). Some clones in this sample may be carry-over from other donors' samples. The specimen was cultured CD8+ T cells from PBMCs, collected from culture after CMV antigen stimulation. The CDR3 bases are TGTGCCAGTAGTATAAGTGATGAGGGATTCAATGAGCAGTTCTTC. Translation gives CASSISDEGFNEQFF.